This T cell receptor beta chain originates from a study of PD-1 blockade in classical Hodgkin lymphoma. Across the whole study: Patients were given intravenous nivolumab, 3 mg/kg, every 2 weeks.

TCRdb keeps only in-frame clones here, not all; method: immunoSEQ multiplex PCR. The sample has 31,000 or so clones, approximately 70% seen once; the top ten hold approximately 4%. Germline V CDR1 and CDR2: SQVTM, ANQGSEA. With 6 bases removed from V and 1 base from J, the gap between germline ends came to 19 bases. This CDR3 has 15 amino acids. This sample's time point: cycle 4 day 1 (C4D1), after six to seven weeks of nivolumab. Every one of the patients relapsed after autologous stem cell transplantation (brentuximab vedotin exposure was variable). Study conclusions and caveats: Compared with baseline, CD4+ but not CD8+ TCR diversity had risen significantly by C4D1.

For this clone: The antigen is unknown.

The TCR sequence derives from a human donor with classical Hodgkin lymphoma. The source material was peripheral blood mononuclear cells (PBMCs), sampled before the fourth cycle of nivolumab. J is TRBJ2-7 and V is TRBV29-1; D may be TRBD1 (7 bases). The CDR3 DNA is TGCAGCGTAGAAACCGACAGGGAGGAATCCTACGAGCAGTACTTC. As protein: CSVETDREESYEQYF.